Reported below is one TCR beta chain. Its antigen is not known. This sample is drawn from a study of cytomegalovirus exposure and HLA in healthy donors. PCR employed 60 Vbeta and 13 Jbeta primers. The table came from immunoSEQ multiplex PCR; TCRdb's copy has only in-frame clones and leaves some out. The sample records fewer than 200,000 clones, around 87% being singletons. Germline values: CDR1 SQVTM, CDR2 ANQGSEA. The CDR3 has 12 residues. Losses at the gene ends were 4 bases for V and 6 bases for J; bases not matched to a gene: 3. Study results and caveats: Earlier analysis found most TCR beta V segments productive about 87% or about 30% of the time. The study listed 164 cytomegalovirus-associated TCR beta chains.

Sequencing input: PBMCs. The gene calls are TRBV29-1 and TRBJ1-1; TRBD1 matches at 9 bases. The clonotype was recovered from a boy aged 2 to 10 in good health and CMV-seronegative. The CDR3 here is CSVGDRDAEAFF. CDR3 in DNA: TGCAGCGTTGGGGACAGGGACGCTGAAGCTTTCTTT.